The clone carrying this T cell receptor beta chain was found many times. The antigen remains unidentified. The source of the sample is a study of T cells after yellow fever vaccination. Regarding the study as a whole: Booster sampling recovered most clones from primary vaccination (about 97% CD4, approximately 90% CD8). Researchers cautioned that FACS-sorted repertoires could harbor abundant clonotypes contaminating from the bulk population.

In TCRdb, the 5' RACE reads were re-called with MiXCR into one record per CDR3 protein. The table lists 450,000 to 550,000 distinct CDR3 sequences, 21% of them singletons. This CDR3 comprises 17 residues. V was pared by 3 bases and J by 4 bases, with 21 bases between. Per the germline V gene, CDR1 is MGHDK and CDR2 is SYGVNS. The specimen comprised PBMCs, sampled roughly 20 days after the first yellow fever vaccination. This chain connects TRBV25-1 to TRBJ1-1, with D unclear. The sequence was collected from a man aged 18 to 30 who received the YFV17D yellow fever vaccine. The DNA of the CDR3 is TGTGCCAGCAGTGATCCAAGCGACTCCACCGGCAGCACTGAAGCTTTCTTT. Protein: CASSDPSDSTGSTEAFF. The full variable domain, completed using reference TRBV25-1 and TRBJ1-1, is EADIYQTPRYLVIGTGKKITLECSQTMGHDKMYWYQQDPGMELHLIHYSYGVNSTEKGDLSSESTVSRIRTEHFPLTLESARPSHTSQYLCASSDPSDSTGSTEAFFGQGTRLTVV.